This passage covers 11 T cell receptor beta chains from one sample sequenced in a study of cytomegalovirus exposure and HLA in healthy donors. In the PCR, 60 Vbeta and 13 Jbeta primers were used. Data came from immunoSEQ multiplex PCR; TCRdb stores just in-frame clones and leaves some out. In the table there are 130,000 or so clones, around four fifths of which are singletons. The material sequenced was PBMCs. The receptors here all came from a woman aged 35 to 49 in good health and CMV-seropositive.

The genes are TRBV28 and TRBJ2-7, with 8 bases aligning to TRBD2. The J segment lost 7 bases and the V segment lost 4 bases, leaving 12 bases of the junction unmatched. CDR1 MDHEN and CDR2 SYDVKM come from the germline V gene. The CDR3 runs 15 residues. The CDR3 sequence is CASSSPGLGDLEQYF. CDR3 in DNA: TGTGCCAGCAGTTCCCCGGGACTAGGAGATCTTGAGCAGTACTTC.

This rearrangement joins TRBV7-3 to TRBJ2-7, with a possible D match to TRBD1 (6 bases). The germline CDR1 and CDR2 sequences are SGHTA and FQGTGA. The V and J ends lost 1 base and 3 bases respectively, with 13 bases between them. The CDR3 totals 15 residues. The CDR3 DNA reads as TGTGCCAGCAGCTTAAACTCAGGGGTCGGCTACGAGCAGTACTTC. It translates to CASSLNSGVGYEQYF.

V and J are TRBV6-5 and TRBJ2-3; D may be TRBD1 (5 bases). V was shortened by 5 bases and J by 6 bases, with 15 bases between the two germline ends. The CDR3 runs 14 residues. In germline, CDR1 is MNHEY, CDR2 SVGAGI. This CDR3 reads CASSAQGVRDTQYF. CDR3 in DNA: TGTGCCAGCAGTGCTCAGGGTGTGCGCGATACGCAGTATTTT.

The rearrangement uses TRBV5-6 and TRBJ2-3, with a possible D match to TRBD2 (5 bases). This CDR3 contains 16 residues. V lost 0 bases to trimming and J lost 0 bases, with 11 bases between them. CDR1 and CDR2 from the germline V gene are SGHDT and YYEEEE. The CDR3 coding sequence is TGTGCCAGCAGCTTGGATGGCGGGTCGAGCACAGATACGCAGTATTTT. Translated, it gives CASSLDGGSSTDTQYF.

This rearrangement joins TRBV15 to TRBJ1-5; 9 bases are shared with TRBD1. The CDR3 totals 15 residues. Trimming took 3 bases from V and 4 from J; bases not matched to a gene: 4. The germline V gene has CDR1 LNHNV and CDR2 YYDKDF (reference sequence). The CDR3 bases are TGTGCCACCAGCAGGGGACAGGGAGTGAATCAGCCCCAGCATTTT. Residues: CATSRGQGVNQPQHF. The variable domain in full, completed from reference TRBV15 and TRBJ1-5, reads DAMVIQNPRYQVTQFGKPVTLSCSQTLNHNVMYWYQQKSSQAPKLLFHYYDKDFNNEADTPDNFQSRRPNTSFCFLDIRSPGLGDTAMYLCATSRGQGVNQPQHFGDGTRLSIL.

The chain combines TRBV4-1 with TRBJ2-5; no clear D gene. Trimming removed 4 bases from V and 3 bases from J, with 12 bases in between. Germline CDR1 is MGHRA and CDR2 is YSYEKL. CDR3 length: 14 residues. CDR3 sequence reads: CASSLALPEETQYF. The CDR3, as DNA: TGCGCCAGCAGCCTGGCACTACCGGAAGAGACCCAGTACTTC.

The chain uses TRBV29-1 and TRBJ1-4, with 12 bases lining up with TRBD1. This CDR3 contains 15 residues. V lost 4 bases to trimming and J lost 5 bases; unmatched junction nucleotides: 5. Germline lookup yields CDR1 SQVTM and CDR2 ANQGSEA. The CDR3 coding sequence is TGCAGCGTTGGGGGACAGGGGGCGCGGAATGAAAAACTGTTTTTT. Its protein is CSVGGQGARNEKLFF.

The chain has TRBV5-4 and TRBJ2-2; 7 bases map to TRBD1. This CDR3 has 13 amino acids. The J segment lost 12 bases and the V segment lost 3 bases, leaving 8 bases of the junction unmatched. Germline V gene sequence: CDR1 SGHNT, CDR2 YYREEE (reference sequence). CDR3 amino acids: CASSSQTGVKLFF. The CDR3 DNA sequence: TGTGCCAGCAGCTCGCAAACAGGGGTAAAGCTGTTTTTT.

This rearrangement joins TRBV4-1 to TRBJ1-5, with D possibly matching TRBD1 (5 bases). Per germline, CDR1 MGHRA and CDR2 YSYEKL. This CDR3 comprises 15 residues. Trimming cost V 2 bases and J 2 bases, with 10 bases left between them. CDR3 nucleotide sequence: TGCGCCAGCAGCCAACTCCAGGGTGGCAATCAGCCCCAGCATTTT. This encodes CASSQLQGGNQPQHF.

V gene TRBV2 combines with J gene TRBJ1-1; D is uncertain. Trimming cost V 2 bases and J 3 bases, with 16 bases left between them. CDR1 and CDR2 (germline): SNHLY, FYNNEI. The CDR3 covers 16 residues. CDR3 protein: CASSERWRSVYTEAFF. The CDR3 DNA is TGTGCCAGCAGTGAAAGGTGGCGGTCGGTGTACACTGAAGCTTTCTTT.

This clone was seen only once. The J gene is TRBJ2-7, the V gene TRBV19, with 8 bases matching TRBD2. Germline V gives CDR1 LNHDA, CDR2 SQIVND (reference sequence). Losses at the gene ends were 5 bases for V and 3 bases for J; bases not matched to a gene: 9. CDR3 length: 15 residues. The CDR3 is CASSRGGNSYYEQYF. The DNA for the CDR3 is TGTGCCAGTAGTCGCGGGGGGAACAGTTACTACGAGCAGTACTTC. Filled out from reference TRBV19 and TRBJ2-7, the complete variable domain reads DGGITQSPKYLFRKEGQNVTLSCEQNLNHDAMYWYRQDPGQGLRLIYYSQIVNDFQKGDIAEGYSVSREKKESFPLTVTSAQKNPTAFYLCASSRGGNSYYEQYFGPGTRLTVT.